This T cell receptor beta chain was retrieved from a study of response to subunit inactivated influenza vaccine. Germline V gives CDR1 SNHLY, CDR2 FYNNEI. The CDR3 runs 12 residues. V was trimmed by 3 bases and J by 4 bases, leaving 5 bases between them. Study-wide findings and caveats: Authors suggested each seasonal flu vaccination may recruit only limited numbers of new T cells.

As to this clonotype: Its antigen is currently unknown.

MiXCR was run by TCRdb on the RT-PCR reads, yielding one entry per CDR3 protein. Of around 650,000 distinct CDR3 sequences in the sample, around 14% were seen once. The input for sequencing was PBMCs from blood, taken roughly 12 days after vaccination. V usage is TRBV2 and J usage is TRBJ2-3; the D is unclear. This TCR was sampled from a man aged 50-60 years who received an inactivated influenza vaccine. CDR3 protein: CASSENPDTQYF. CDR3 nucleotides: TGTGCCAGCAGTGAGAACCCAGATACGCAGTATTTT. Filled out from reference TRBV2 and TRBJ2-3, the complete variable domain reads EPEVTQTPSHQVTQMGQEVILRCVPISNHLYFYWYRQILGQKVEFLVSFYNNEISEKSEIFDDQFSVERPDGSNFTLKIRSTKLEDSAMYFCASSENPDTQYFGPGTRLTVL.